This TCR beta chain was identified during a study of CD8 T cells in Susac syndrome. Random hexamers primed reverse transcription of 0.5 to 1 ug RNA. TCRdb called the immunoSEQ multiplex PCR reads again in MiXCR, with one record for every CDR3 protein. The sample shows 100,000 or so distinct CDR3 sequences, approximately 90% of them seen only once. Per the germline V gene, CDR1 is SGHDT and CDR2 is YYEEEE. Trimming removed 0 bases from V and 5 bases from J, with 5 bases in between. This CDR3 is built from 12 residues. The specimen sequenced was CD8+ T cells from PBMCs. The TCR originated in a human donor in good health. The V gene is TRBV5-6, the J gene TRBJ1-1, with no clear D. CDR3 in amino acids: CASSLVGTEAFF. For the CDR3, the DNA is TGTGCCAGCAGCTTGGTGGGAACTGAAGCTTTCTTT. Together with reference TRBV5-6 and TRBJ1-1, the CDR3 gives the full variable domain: DAGVTQSPTHLIKTRGQQVTLRCSPKSGHDTVSWYQQALGQGPQFIFQYYEEEERQRGNFPDRFSGHQFPNYSSELNVNALLLGDSALYLCASSLVGTEAFFGQGTRLTVV.